These 17 T cell receptor beta chains were sequenced from one sample in a study of T cell responses to AZD1222 COVID-19 vaccine (dated by TCRdb to 2020 to 2022). The sample's time point label, in plain terms: baseline before first vaccination. The library was made by the immunoSEQ multiplex PCR assay. The table was pulled from immuneACCESS by TCRdb, which kept in-frame rearrangements only. Such tables lose some clones; where checked, under half of the loss comes from unresolved V genes, and the rest has no known cause. The sample table lists approximately 180,000 clones, approximately 90% of them with a count of one. The ten biggest clones cover around 3% of the sample. The sequencing here drew on peripheral blood, taken on day 0 of AZD1222 vaccination. The receptors originated from an adult in good health.

The chain joins TRBV6-1 to TRBJ1-2, with a weak D call TRBD1 (5 bases). CDR3 length equals 13 residues. The germline CDR1 and CDR2 sequences are MNHNS and SASEGT. The V and J ends lost 1 base and 6 bases respectively, with 9 bases between them. The DNA of the CDR3 is TGTGCCAGCAGTGAAGTGGGGCGAGATGGCTACACCTTC. This gives the protein CASSEVGRDGYTF.

V and J are TRBV30 and TRBJ1-1, with TRBD1 matching over 7 bases. Unmatched junction bases numbered 11, after V lost 2 bases and J lost 5 bases. Germline lookup yields CDR1 GTSNPN and CDR2 SVGIG (reference sequence). The CDR3 covers 15 residues. CDR3 sequence: CAWSPSTRGRTEAFF. CDR3 nucleotide sequence: TGTGCCTGGAGTCCCTCGACCAGGGGGAGAACTGAAGCTTTCTTT. The whole variable domain, remainder taken from reference TRBV30 and TRBJ1-1, is SQTIHQWPATLVQPVGSPLSLECTVEGTSNPNLYWYRQAAGRGLQLLFYSVGIGQISSEVPQNLSASRPQDRQFILSSKKLLLSDSGFYLCAWSPSTRGRTEAFFGQGTRLTVV.

This chain uses TRBV11-2 with TRBJ1-3; D unresolved. Germline V lookup: CDR1 SGHAT, CDR2 FQNNGV. Trimming cost V 1 base and J 2 bases, with 6 bases left between them. This CDR3 has 14 residues. The CDR3 loop is CASSLVTAGNTIYF. CDR3 bases: TGTGCCAGCAGCTTAGTCACGGCTGGAAACACCATATATTTT.

The chain joins TRBV19 to TRBJ2-1; maybe TRBD1 (6 bases). Germline V gene sequence: CDR1 LNHDA, CDR2 SQIVND (reference sequence). V was pared by 7 bases and J by 0 bases, with 10 bases between. This CDR3 comprises 14 residues. The CDR3 spells CASKTGSSYNEQFF. Here the CDR3 DNA reads TGTGCCAGTAAAACAGGGAGCTCCTACAATGAGCAGTTCTTC.

V is TRBV5-4 and J is TRBJ2-2; tentatively, D is TRBD1 or TRBD2 (5 bases each). There are 15 residues in the CDR3. V was clipped by 4 bases and J by 3 bases, with 13 bases between them. The V gene's germline CDR1 is SGHNT and CDR2 YYREEE (reference sequence). The CDR3 protein is CASSLRDVDTGELFF. The CDR3 nucleotides read TGTGCCAGCAGCCTCAGGGACGTGGACACCGGGGAGCTGTTTTTT.

V gene TRBV9 combines with J gene TRBJ2-3; D is perhaps TRBD1 or TRBD2 (5 bases each). The germline V gene encodes CDR1 SGDLS and CDR2 YYNGEE. CDR3 size: 16 residues. Between the trimmed V and J ends, which lost 0 bases and 3 bases, there was a span of 14 bases. The CDR3 region is CASSVGWGEGTDTQYF. The CDR3 bases are TGTGCCAGCAGCGTAGGGTGGGGAGAGGGGACAGATACGCAGTATTTT.

The chain has TRBV5-4 and TRBJ1-2, with D perhaps TRBD1 (5 bases). The CDR3 is made up of 14 amino acids. Germline CDR1 reads SGHNT; CDR2 reads YYREEE (reference sequence). Deletions cut 5 bases from V and 2 bases from J, with 13 bases between. The DNA for the CDR3 is TGTGCCAGCAGTCCTGGGGGGAGCAACTATGGCTACACCTTC. It is translated as CASSPGGSNYGYTF.

V gene TRBV19 combines with J gene TRBJ1-2; the D is unclear. This CDR3 comprises 12 residues. Trimming pared 3 bases from V and 8 bases from J, leaving 10 bases between. CDR1 and CDR2 from the germline V gene are LNHDA and SQIVND (reference sequence). The chain's CDR3 is CASSISDMGYTF. The CDR3 region has the DNA TGTGCCAGTAGTATCTCCGATATGGGCTACACCTTC.

V gene TRBV7-2 combines with J gene TRBJ1-4; D gene uncertain. This CDR3 contains 15 residues. V dropped 2 bases and J dropped 4 bases, with 11 bases sitting between them. The germline V gene encodes CDR1 SGHTA and CDR2 FQGNSA. The CDR3 DNA reads TGTGCCAGCAGCTTATCGTTTGGGGTTAATGAAAAACTGTTTTTT. Translation gives CASSLSFGVNEKLFF.

The chain joins TRBV2 to TRBJ2-1, with D hard to call. Deletions cut 3 bases from V and 0 bases from J, with 9 bases between. In germline, CDR1 is SNHLY, CDR2 FYNNEI. This CDR3 has 15 residues. The CDR3 bases are TGTGCCAGCAGTGACAGTCCGTTCTCCTACAATGAGCAGTTCTTC. It yields the protein CASSDSPFSYNEQFF.

This clone was seen more than once but under ten times. V is TRBV7-8 and J is TRBJ2-2, with D perhaps matching TRBD2 (6 bases). Trimming stripped 9 bases from V and 4 bases from J, with 18 bases between. The germline CDR1 and CDR2 sequences are SGHVS and FQNEAQ. The CDR3 consists of 15 residues. The CDR3, as DNA: TGTGCCAGTTCCTCCAGCCGGGAGATCACCGGGGAGCTGTTTTTT. This gives the protein CASSSSREITGELFF. Filled out from reference TRBV7-8 and TRBJ2-2, the complete variable domain reads GAGVSQSPRYKVAKRGQDVALRCDPISGHVSLFWYQQALGQGPEFLTYFQNEAQLDKSGLPSDRFFAERPEGSVSTLKIQRTQQEDSAVYLCASSSSREITGELFFGEGSRLTVL.

V gene TRBV7-9 combines with J gene TRBJ2-5; 13 bases fit TRBD2. V lost 2 bases, J lost 5 bases, and 11 bases stayed unmatched. Germline V gene sequence: CDR1 SEHNR, CDR2 FQNEAQ (reference sequence). The CDR3 is 18 residues long. The CDR3 here is CASSLRFLKTSGRETQYF. In DNA form, the CDR3 reads TGTGCCAGCAGCTTAAGGTTTTTAAAGACTAGCGGGAGGGAGACCCAGTACTTC.

The V call is TRBV6-6, the J call TRBJ1-5; the D is unclear. The length of the CDR3 is 14 residues. V gave up 8 bases and J gave up 2 bases, with 13 bases separating them. Looked up from germline, CDR1 is MNHNY and CDR2 is SVGAGI (reference sequence). CDR3 sequence reads: CASGPGSGNQPQHF. CDR3 DNA sequence: TGTGCCAGCGGTCCGGGGTCGGGCAATCAGCCCCAGCATTTT.

V usage is TRBV27 and J usage is TRBJ2-1; D perhaps matches TRBD2 (6 bases). Germline V gene data show CDR1 as MNHEY and CDR2 as SMNVEV (reference sequence). Trimming left V 4 bases short and J 8 bases short, with 21 bases between. There are 16 residues in the CDR3. CDR3 sequence (DNA): TGTGCCAGCAGTTACGCTACCGGGAGTGTAGGCCATGAGCAGTTCTTC. Protein sequence: CASSYATGSVGHEQFF.

This clone was found once. The CDR3 sequence is CASSEAGGSNQPQHF. Here the CDR3 DNA reads TGTGCCAGCAGTGAAGCGGGGGGTTCTAATCAGCCCCAGCATTTT. The chain uses TRBV6-1 and TRBJ1-5; tentative D call: TRBD1 (5 bases). CDR1 and CDR2 from the germline V gene are MNHNS and SASEGT. This CDR3 has 15 amino acids. With 0 bases removed from V and 4 bases from J, the gap between germline ends came to 10 bases.

The chain carries TRBV5-1 and TRBJ1-2; 8 bases fit TRBD1. The CDR3 extends over 17 amino acids. Germline V gives CDR1 SGHRS, CDR2 YFSETQ. V was pared by 4 bases and J by 1 base, with 12 bases of the junction left unmatched. In DNA form, the CDR3 reads TGCGCCAGCAGCCCCGGACAGGGAGGCTTCAATAACTATGGCTACACCTTC. Translated, it gives CASSPGQGGFNNYGYTF.

The rearrangement joins TRBV19 to TRBJ1-2; 8 positions agree with TRBD1. The V gene end was trimmed by 5 bases and the J gene end by 6 bases; junction bases not matched to a gene: 5. CDR3 length: 13 residues. In germline, CDR1 is LNHDA, CDR2 SQIVND (reference sequence). CDR3 region: CASSWQGANGYTF. CDR3 DNA sequence: TGTGCCAGTAGTTGGCAGGGGGCAAATGGCTACACCTTC.